This TCR beta chain was identified in a study of blood T cell repertoires in COVID-19. Germline V gene lookup returns CDR1 SGDLS and CDR2 YYNGEE. V was shortened by 0 bases and J by 0 bases, with 9 bases between the two germline ends. The CDR3 spans 15 residues. Method: immunoSEQ multiplex PCR; TCRdb's copy keeps in-frame clones and lacks some. Of about 180,000 clones listed, 80% to 90% are singletons. This TCR derives from a man aged 35 to 55 with active or convalescent COVID-19. Sequenced input: peripheral blood. The chain uses TRBV9 and TRBJ1-1; D unresolved. This CDR3 is CASSVDQVLNTEAFF. The CDR3 region has the DNA TGTGCCAGCAGCGTAGACCAGGTTTTGAACACTGAAGCTTTCTTT.